This T cell receptor beta chain was sequenced in a study of Ad26.COV2.S vaccination and SARS-CoV-2 variants. Study overall: A COV1001 Ad26.COV2.S trial-arm participant provided the sample. The vaccine Ad26.COV2.S was put into the muscle once, or twice with 56 days between.

A word on this clone: Its antigen is undetermined.

General observations from the study: Compared with placebo recipients, vaccine recipients had higher spike-specific TCR breadth. The study found similar non-spike TCR breadth in vaccine and placebo recipients.

Treatment given: around 19 received Ad26.COV2.S at low or high dose, single or two shots; about 5 received placebo; per-sample allocation not given. On day 63 after the first injection, vaccine and placebo recipients gave samples. Using immunoSEQ multiplex PCR, the repertoire was profiled, and TCRdb retains in-frame clones only, with some absent. Here the sample spans roughly 350,000 clones, roughly 91% being singletons. Trimming removed 5 bases at V and 7 bases at J, with 17 bases between. Per germline, CDR1 LGHDT and CDR2 YNNKEL (reference sequence). This CDR3 has 14 amino acids. The rearrangement links TRBV3-1 (or the pseudogene TRBV3-2) to TRBJ1-1; D might be TRBD1 (6 bases). The receptor's source is a person aged 18-60 years who received the Ad26.COV2.S COVID-19 vaccine or a placebo. The sequences come from peripheral blood, collected in a trial of Ad26.COV2.S vaccine versus placebo. CDR3 bases: TGTGCCAGCAGCGTACGGGGACAACCGTATGAAGCTTTCTTT. Translation gives CASSVRGQPYEAFF.